This is a list of T cell receptor beta chains from one sample in a study of blood T cell dynamics during melanoma immunotherapy. Data came from immunoSEQ multiplex PCR; TCRdb stores just in-frame clones and leaves some out. The table has tens of thousands of clones, just under 90% seen once. The source material was blood, sampled from a patient treated with checkpoint blockade. Every receptor here comes from a human donor with melanoma. Both conserved end residues are part of each CDR3. A D gene is named only where the DNA matches it firmly. Clone size is shown for a subset of rows, as once, few, many or a class of expanded clone.

. TRBJ1-1 . TRBV20-1 CSASPRERAFF TGCAGTGCTAGTCCCAGAGAGAGAGCTTTCTTT
. TRBJ2-1 TRBD1 TRBV2 CASTAGTVSYNEQFF TGTGCCAGCACCGCCGGGACAGTCTCCTACAATGAGCAGTTCTTC
. TRBJ1-2 . TRBV5-1 CASSFIGVGSNYGYTF TGCGCCAGCAGCTTCATCGGGGTCGGGAGTAACTATGGCTACACCTTC
. TRBJ1-2 TRBD1 TRBV29-1 CSVQGAVNYGYTF TGCAGCGTACAGGGGGCGGTAAACTATGGCTACACCTTC
few TRBJ2-6 . TRBV27 CASSSSWRAGANVLTF TGTGCCAGCAGTTCGAGCTGGAGGGCTGGGGCCAACGTCCTGACTTTC
. TRBJ2-2 . TRBV7-9 CASSLAAGGYGTGELFF TGTGCCAGCAGCTTAGCAGCAGGGGGGTATGGCACCGGGGAGCTGTTTTTT
. TRBJ2-3 . TRBV20-1 CSAPMTDTQYF TGCAGTGCTCCCATGACAGATACGCAGTATTTT
few TRBJ1-5 . TRBV21-1 CASGDERVNQPQHF TGTGCCAGCGGGGATGAAAGGGTCAATCAGCCCCAGCATTTT
. TRBJ1-4 TRBD1 TRBV5-1 CASSRDRGGEKLFF TGCGCCAGCAGCAGGGACAGGGGGGGTGAAAAACTGTTTTTT
. TRBJ2-7 . TRBV6-6 CASSGTPIYEQYF TGTGCCAGCAGTGGAACCCCAATCTACGAGCAGTACTTC
. TRBJ2-7 . TRBV19 CASSTVGTGREQYF TGTGCCAGTAGTACAGTAGGGACTGGGCGCGAGCAGTACTTC
. TRBJ2-5 . TRBV11-2 CASSPRGATQETQYF TGTGCCAGCAGCCCCAGGGGGGCGACCCAAGAGACCCAGTACTTC
. TRBJ2-7 . TRBV6-1 CASNPLGPFKQYF TGTGCCAGCAATCCTCTAGGGCCATTCAAGCAGTACTTC
. TRBJ2-1 . TRBV30 CAWSVDRNEQFF TGTGCCTGGAGTGTGGACCGCAATGAGCAGTTCTTC
. TRBJ2-7 TRBD1 TRBV11-3 CASRPTGGSYEQYF TGTGCCAGCAGACCAACAGGGGGCTCCTACGAGCAGTACTTC
once TRBJ2-7 TRBD1 TRBV5-5 CASSLGEGANEQYF TGTGCCAGCAGCTTGGGTGAGGGGGCAAACGAGCAGTACTTC
. TRBJ2-1 TRBD2 TRBV7-2 CASSSGGAGGNEQFF TGTGCCAGCAGTTCAGGAGGGGCGGGGGGTAATGAGCAGTTCTTC
. TRBJ2-2 TRBD2 TRBV27 CASRRVTSGGPNTGELFF TGTGCCAGCCGACGGGTGACTAGCGGGGGCCCTAACACCGGGGAGCTGTTTTTT
. TRBJ1-1 . TRBV5-4 CASSADPRTEAFF TGTGCCAGCAGCGCCGACCCCCGGACTGAAGCTTTCTTT
. TRBJ1-2 TRBD1 TRBV28 CASRGGQDFRGYTF TGTGCCAGCAGGGGGGGACAGGACTTCCGCGGCTACACCTTC
. TRBJ2-5 . TRBV5-4 CASNMDFQETQYF TGTGCCAGCAATATGGACTTCCAAGAGACCCAGTACTTC
. TRBJ2-3 TRBD2 TRBV29-1 CSFRLAGGRDTQYF TGCAGCTTCCGACTAGCGGGGGGGCGGGATACGCAGTATTTT
. TRBJ1-1 . TRBV11-3 CASRGGPSGEAFF TGTGCCAGCAGAGGAGGGCCATCGGGTGAAGCTTTCTTT
once TRBJ2-7 . TRBV11-2 CASSSVGLAMEGYEQYF TGTGCCAGCAGCTCAGTTGGGCTAGCCATGGAGGGCTACGAGCAGTACTTC
. TRBJ2-1 . TRBV7-2 CASSLDGGRPYNEQFF TGTGCCAGCAGCCTAGATGGTGGGAGACCCTACAATGAGCAGTTCTTC
. TRBJ2-1 . TRBV5-1 CASSPMGAYNEQFF TGCGCCAGCAGCCCCATGGGGGCCTACAATGAGCAGTTCTTC
. TRBJ2-6 TRBD1 TRBV7-2 CASPPRQGSSSGANVLTF TGTGCCAGCCCCCCCCGACAGGGGAGCTCCTCTGGGGCCAACGTCCTGACTTTC
. TRBJ2-7 . TRBV5-6 CASSLVPGSYEQYF TGTGCCAGCAGCTTGGTTCCGGGGAGCTACGAGCAGTACTTC
. TRBJ1-1 TRBD1 TRBV6-1 CASSERQGLEAFF TGTGCCAGCAGTGAACGACAGGGACTTGAAGCTTTCTTT
. TRBJ2-5 TRBD1 TRBV28 CASSFSGQGLETQYF TGTGCCAGCAGTTTCTCGGGACAGGGGCTGGAGACCCAGTACTTC
. TRBJ1-2 . TRBV19 CASSRSVSMGYTF TGTGCCAGTAGTCGTTCCGTTTCCATGGGCTACACCTTC
. TRBJ2-7 TRBD2 TRBV19 CASSRWGTSGSYEQYF TGTGCCAGTAGTCGCTGGGGGACTAGCGGGAGTTACGAGCAGTACTTC
. TRBJ2-1 . TRBV5-4 CASHVGSSYNEQFF TGTGCCAGCCACGTGGGGAGCTCCTACAATGAGCAGTTCTTC
. TRBJ2-2 TRBD1 TRBV11-2 CASSLGQARTGELFF TGTGCCAGCAGCCTGGGACAGGCGAGAACCGGGGAGCTGTTTTTT
. TRBJ1-1 . TRBV2 CASSEALGGTEAFF TGTGCCAGCAGTGAAGCGCTTGGTGGCACTGAAGCTTTCTTT
. TRBJ1-5 . TRBV19 CASTTTVHQPQHF TGTGCCAGTACTACGACGGTTCATCAGCCCCAGCATTTT
. TRBJ1-2 TRBD1 TRBV9 CASSEQGGYGYTF TGTGCCAGCAGCGAACAGGGGGGGTATGGCTACACCTTC
. TRBJ2-5 TRBD2 TRBV11-1 CASSLGGSGNQETQYF TGTGCCAGCAGCTTAGGTGGTAGCGGGAACCAAGAGACCCAGTACTTC
. TRBJ1-1 TRBD1 TRBV6-1 CASSEVQGVTEAFF TGTGCCAGCAGTGAAGTACAGGGGGTCACTGAAGCTTTCTTT
. TRBJ2-1 . TRBV12-5 CASGGWDILNEQFF TGTGCTAGCGGTGGGTGGGACATTCTTAATGAGCAGTTCTTC
. TRBJ2-1 . TRBV11-3 CASRLDNEQFF TGTGCCAGCAGGTTAGACAATGAGCAGTTCTTC
. TRBJ1-1 TRBD1 TRBV6-6 CASTPAGGATEAFF TGTGCCAGCACTCCTGCAGGGGGCGCCACTGAAGCTTTCTTT
. TRBJ2-7 . TRBV5-5 CASSGLRTDSYEQYF TGTGCCAGCAGCGGGCTCCGGACAGACTCCTACGAGCAGTACTTC
once TRBJ2-1 . TRBV29-1 CSVETGSFYNEQFF TGCAGCGTTGAAACAGGTTCTTTCTACAATGAGCAGTTCTTC
. TRBJ2-2 . TRBV7-9 CASSFSANTGELFF TGTGCCAGCAGCTTCTCCGCCAACACCGGGGAGCTGTTTTTT
. TRBJ2-2 TRBD2 TRBV10-2 CASRVAGGNTGELFF TGCGCCAGCAGGGTAGCGGGGGGGAACACCGGGGAGCTGTTTTTT
. TRBJ2-2 . TRBV2 CASRVFGLTNTGELFF TGTGCCAGCAGAGTTTTTGGACTTACGAACACCGGGGAGCTGTTTTTT
. TRBJ2-7 . TRBV30 CAWNRDETYEQYF TGTGCCTGGAACCGGGACGAGACCTACGAGCAGTACTTC
. TRBJ2-5 . TRBV5-1 CASSLEHTQETQYF TGCGCCAGCAGCTTGGAGCACACCCAAGAGACCCAGTACTTC
. TRBJ2-6 TRBD1 TRBV7-9 CASSVSRDRAGANVLTF TGTGCCAGCAGCGTGTCCCGGGACAGGGCTGGGGCCAACGTCCTGACTTTC
. TRBJ2-2 . TRBV6-1 CASSERGSSHRAGELFF TGTGCCAGCAGTGAAAGAGGTAGTTCCCACCGGGCCGGGGAGCTGTTTTTT
. TRBJ2-1 TRBD2 TRBV30 CAWSIGLAGEQFF TGTGCCTGGAGTATCGGGCTAGCGGGAGAGCAGTTCTTC
. TRBJ1-2 . TRBV6-5 CASREVRAHHYGYTF TGTGCCAGCAGGGAGGTGCGAGCACACCACTATGGCTACACCTTC
. TRBJ2-3 . TRBV7-9 CASSAKGSDTQYF TGTGCCAGCAGCGCGAAAGGCTCAGATACGCAGTATTTT
. TRBJ2-7 TRBD1 TRBV18 CASSPSSLSGTGAYEQYF TGTGCCAGCTCACCTTCTTCATTGTCCGGGACAGGGGCCTACGAGCAGTACTTC
few TRBJ1-2 . TRBV30 CAWSEGGNYGYTF TGTGCCTGGAGTGAAGGGGGGAACTATGGCTACACCTTC
. TRBJ2-3 . TRBV6-6 CASSYGPGGGADTQYF TGTGCCAGCAGTTACGGGCCAGGGGGAGGTGCAGATACGCAGTATTTT
. TRBJ1-5 TRBD1 TRBV6-1 CAINQGTGFGQPQHF TGTGCCATCAACCAAGGGACAGGGTTCGGTCAGCCCCAGCATTTT
. TRBJ1-1 . TRBV18 CASSQQEFAFF TGTGCCAGCTCGCAACAGGAGTTCGCTTTCTTT